This TCR beta chain was captured in a study of blood T cell repertoires in COVID-19 (TCRdb year 2020). General notes on the study: Samples covering the acute and convalescent phases of COVID-19 were provided by collaborators in the United States, Italy and Spain. The material from the prospective study consisted of cDNA or gDNA derived from T cells, B-cell-depleted T cells, or PBMCs. Subjects who had been exposed to COVID-19, were actively infected with it, or had recovered from it provided the deeply sampled blood TCRbeta repertoires that made up the dataset. The repertoires were released in a freely available public database meant as a resource for research on the immune response to SARS-CoV-2. The samples were drawn from two sources: the first 160 participants of the ongoing ImmuneRACE study, and 1,254 subjects contributed by 6 global collaborators. Nearly every sample came with metadata listing a de-identified subject ID, COVID-19 status, age in years and sex. Where available, HLA class I and class II types were obtained from metadata supplied by the sample provider rather than from assay-based typing. Study-wide findings and limitations: The amount of clinical and demographic metadata varied by source and participant and was provided uncurated.

Of note for this clone: The antigen it binds to is not known. No much larger clone exists at a distance of one base, and base qualities are not known.

TCRbeta CDR3 regions were amplified from genomic DNA by means of the immunoSEQ Assay, a bias-controlled multiplex PCR. On the authors' methods: Within the assay, amplification of reference gene primers was used to estimate how many nucleated cells each sample contained. To quantify the absolute abundance of each unique TCRbeta CDR3 rearrangement, sequence reads were collapsed and filtered. Productive Simpson clonality was computed per sample as the square root of Simpson's diversity index over productive rearrangements. TCRdb obtained this table from immuneACCESS and retained in-frame rearrangements with V and J assigned. These tables miss some clones; where compared with another copy, unresolved V genes account for less than half of the shortfall, and the remainder is unexplained. From that table come the V and J calls and clone size; the DNA was used to work out D and trimming. This sample has roughly 70,000 clones in its table, and 80% to 95% of those were observed once. The ten largest clones add up to 2.6% of the sample.

Spanning cysteine to phenylalanine, the CDR3 consists of 15 amino acids. The retained sequence is limited to the CDR3, 45 bases, with the frame set at the first base. Germline trimming amounts to 5 bases on V and 3 bases on J, with 8 as the count of junction bases outside the gene matches. The germline V gene provides CDR1 SGHTA and CDR2 FQGNSA. One collaborating source in Seattle enrolled patients during active infection and followed them longitudinally through the course of disease. The collaborating institutions used their own protocols to collect whole blood in K2EDTA tubes. For TCRbeta analysis, collaborator samples were shipped as frozen whole blood, as isolated PBMCs, or as DNA extracted from either sample type.

The TCR originated in a man aged 50-60 years with COVID-19, enrolled during active disease. The chain links TRBV7-2 with TRBJ2-3; 7 of the junction bases match TRBD2. Material for sequencing was peripheral blood. The DNA sequence follows: TGTGCCAGCAGCGCATCACTAGCGTCGACAGATACGCAGTATTTT. It specifies CASSASLASTDTQYF.